This record covers a single T cell receptor (beta chain). The data were taken from a study of blood T cell repertoires in COVID-19. About the research overall: Nucleic acid was either cDNA or gDNA, and it came from T cells, B-cell-depleted T cells, or PBMCs.

Trimming stripped 6 bases from V and 9 bases from J, with 15 bases between. This CDR3 contains 13 residues. Seattle-derived patients entered the study during active infection and were followed longitudinally. Original data processing: Amplification of reference gene primers provided the estimated nucleated cell counts. Produced via immunoSEQ multiplex PCR; TCRdb's table is partial and in-frame only. Clonal size and the V and J genes are those of that table, whereas D and trimming came from the DNA. The table lists some 150,000 clones, 70% to 80% of them singletons, with 5% in the top ten. J is TRBJ2-4 and V is TRBV12-3 or TRBV12-4, with D possibly being TRBD2 (5 bases). Sequencing input: peripheral blood. The clonotype was recovered from a woman in her 70s with COVID-19, enrolled during active disease. In DNA, the CDR3 is TGTGCCAGCAGCACCGAGACTGGAGGCATTCAGTACTTC. As protein: CASSTETGGIQYF.